Below are 27 T cell receptor beta chains sequenced from a single sample in a study of blood T cell repertoires in COVID-19. The protocol was immunoSEQ multiplex PCR, while the TCRdb copy is restricted to in-frame clones and leaves out a portion. The sample holds 500,000 to 600,000 clones, around 90% seen once. The sample consisted of peripheral blood. These receptors all come from a woman aged 50 to 60 with COVID-19, enrolled during active disease.

This chain's CDR3 is CASSYLGQAVNTEAFF. The CDR3 nucleotides are TGTGCCAGCAGTTACTTAGGACAGGCCGTGAACACTGAAGCTTTCTTT. The chain couples TRBV6-2 or TRBV6-3 to TRBJ1-1; 7 nucleotides agree with TRBD1. The CDR3 loop spans 16 amino acids. V trimming: 1 base; J trimming: 0 bases; junction bases outside the gene matches: 5. CDR1 is MNHEY, CDR2 SVGEGT, per germline.

The chain has TRBV11-2 and TRBJ2-2, with 8 bases lining up with TRBD1. With 4 bases clipped from V and 5 bases from J, the junction kept 9 bases outside the gene matches. This CDR3 is 16 amino acids long. In germline, CDR1 is SGHAT, CDR2 FQNNGV. The CDR3 bases are TGTGCCAGCAGCTCGGCCGACAGGGGTGGGACCGGGGAGCTGTTTTTT. Translating it yields CASSSADRGGTGELFF.

The V and J genes are TRBV21-1 and TRBJ1-5; the D segment call TRBD1 is taken from the table without a DNA check. TRBV21-1 is assigned pseudogene status. CDR3 length: 16 amino acids. CDR3 loop: CASSPLGETLHLPQHF. In nucleotides, the CDR3 is TGTGCCAGCAGCCCCTTAGGGGAAACGCTTCATCTGCCCCAGCATTTT.

Note on this clone: Other DNA sequences of this sample code for an identical CDR3. The V call is TRBV18, the J call TRBJ2-7, with D perhaps matching TRBD2 (6 bases). CDR1 and CDR2 (germline): KGHSH, LQKENI. The CDR3 is 15 amino acids. The ends were cut back, 0 bases at V and 3 bases at J, with 12 bases in the middle. The CDR3 is CASSPPGQGLYEQYF. Written as DNA, the CDR3 is TGTGCCAGCTCACCACCGGGGCAGGGACTCTACGAGCAGTACTTC.

The CDR3 coding sequence is TGTGCCAGCAGCCGTAGCGGTGGCTACAATGAGCAGTTCTTC. It specifies CASSRSGGYNEQFF. V usage is TRBV7-2 and J usage is TRBJ2-1; tentative D call: TRBD2 (6 bases). The CDR3 contains 14 residues. The V end lost 5 bases, the J end lost 3 bases, and 11 bases lay between the germline ends. CDR1 and CDR2 from the germline V gene are SGHTA and FQGNSA.

The V call is TRBV7-2, the J call TRBJ2-2; a weak D match, TRBD1 (6 bases). This CDR3 has 15 amino acids. Trimming left V 0 bases short and J 5 bases short, with 10 bases between. The germline V gene has CDR1 SGHTA and CDR2 FQGNSA. CDR3 amino acids: CASSLAPGETGELFF. The CDR3 bases are TGTGCCAGCAGCTTAGCGCCAGGGGAAACCGGGGAGCTGTTTTTT.

The chain joins TRBV23-1 to TRBJ2-2, with a possible D match to TRBD1 (5 bases). TRBV23-1 is an ORF for which the function is uncertain. CDR3 length: 14 amino acids. V lost 6 bases and J 5 bases, leaving 13 bases between the germline ends. CDR3 residues: CASRGQEHTGELFF. The DNA for the CDR3 is TGCGCCAGCAGGGGGCAAGAGCATACCGGGGAGCTGTTTTTT.

This chain links TRBV12-5 with TRBJ2-3, with D possibly matching TRBD2 (6 bases). Trimming left V 3 bases short and J 4 bases short, with 20 bases between. Germline V gives CDR1 LGHNT, CDR2 FRNRAP. The CDR3 extends over 17 amino acids. CDR3 region: CASGLIRGKGRADTQYF. CDR3 coding DNA: TGTGCTAGTGGTTTAATCCGGGGGAAGGGTCGCGCAGATACGCAGTATTTT.

In its sample, this clone was seen a few times. The V gene is TRBV6-1, the J gene TRBJ1-1; tentatively, D is TRBD1 (6 bases). The V gene's germline CDR1 is MNHNS and CDR2 SASEGT. The CDR3 consists of 14 residues. V gave up 3 bases and J gave up 9 bases, with 17 bases separating them. The CDR3 region is CASSDGYRVGKAFF. The DNA for the CDR3 is TGTGCCAGCAGTGATGGGTACAGGGTCGGTAAAGCTTTCTTT.

This clone was counted once. The V and J genes are TRBV6-5 and TRBJ2-3; no reliable D call. V was shortened by 0 bases and J by 6 bases, with 10 bases between the two germline ends. In germline, CDR1 is MNHEY, CDR2 SVGAGI. This CDR3 spans 14 amino acids. The CDR3 region has the DNA TGTGCCAGCAGTTACTCGATGTCTGCGGATACGCAGTATTTT. Translated: CASSYSMSADTQYF.

The chain links TRBV5-5 to TRBJ2-6; 10 nucleotides align to TRBD1. V shed 0 bases and J 0 bases; nucleotides not matched to a gene: 6. Germline CDR1 and CDR2: SGHKS and YYEKEE (reference sequence). This CDR3 spans 19 amino acids. CDR3: CASSLVPGQGISGANVLTF. CDR3 in DNA: TGTGCCAGCAGCTTGGTTCCGGGACAGGGGATCTCTGGGGCCAACGTCCTGACTTTC.

The chain is built from TRBV4-1 and TRBJ1-2, with TRBD1 as a possible D gene (6 bases). This CDR3 contains 13 residues. V was cut by 1 base and J by 8 bases, with 11 bases left in between. Germline V lookup: CDR1 MGHRA, CDR2 YSYEKL. The chain's CDR3 is CASSQGTVRGYTF. In DNA form, the CDR3 reads TGCGCCAGCAGCCAAGGGACAGTAAGGGGCTACACCTTC.

The rearrangement uses TRBV6-5 and TRBJ1-2; the D gene is possibly TRBD1 (5 bases). CDR1 is MNHEY, CDR2 SVGAGI, per germline. This CDR3 has 14 amino acids. Trimming removed 2 bases at V and 5 bases at J, with 12 bases between. CDR3 nucleotide sequence: TGTGCCAGCAGTTACACTGGGGAGGGGTATGGCTACACCTTC. It codes for CASSYTGEGYGYTF.

V and J are TRBV2 and TRBJ2-7; 8 nucleotides agree with TRBD2. The CDR3 has 13 residues. CDR1 and CDR2 (germline): SNHLY, FYNNEI. Losses at the gene ends were 3 bases for V and 3 bases for J; bases not matched to a gene: 1. The CDR3 reads CASSDAGGYEQYF. The CDR3 DNA reads TGTGCCAGCAGTGATGCGGGAGGCTACGAGCAGTACTTC.

This clone was picked up one time. The chain carries TRBV4-1 and TRBJ2-3; TRBD2 matches 10 bases. The CDR3 covers 18 residues. The germline V gene encodes CDR1 MGHRA and CDR2 YSYEKL. V shed 1 base and J 2 bases; nucleotides not matched to a gene: 9. The CDR3 DNA is TGCGCCAGCAGCCAAGGGAGGGGGACTAGCGCTTTCACAGATACGCAGTATTTT. Protein sequence: CASSQGRGTSAFTDTQYF.

The V gene is TRBV14, the J gene TRBJ2-3; D is unclear. The CDR3 is 14 amino acids. The ends were cut back, 3 bases at V and 3 bases at J, with 10 bases in the middle. Germline V lookup: CDR1 SGHDN, CDR2 FVKESK. This chain's CDR3 is CASSHSRHTDTQYF. The CDR3 coding sequence is TGTGCCAGCAGCCATTCCCGACATACAGATACGCAGTATTTT.

The gene calls are TRBV15 and TRBJ1-2, with TRBD1 matching over 9 bases. After removal of 4 bases from V and 9 bases from J, the junction contained 12 bases not matched to a gene. CDR3 length equals 15 residues. Germline-derived CDR1 and CDR2 are LNHNV and YYDKDF (reference sequence). As DNA, the CDR3 is TGTGCCACCAGCAAACAGGGGGCGGGCCGCGTGAGCTACACCTTC. It is translated as CATSKQGAGRVSYTF.

This sequence joins TRBV19 and TRBJ1-2, with 7 bases that match TRBD1. The CDR3 has 14 residues. Germline-derived CDR1 and CDR2 are LNHDA and SQIVND (reference sequence). The trim removed 5 bases at V and 4 bases at J, leaving 7 bases unmatched. The CDR3 loop is CASSLDRSLYGYTF. The CDR3 DNA is TGTGCCAGTAGTTTGGACAGGAGTCTCTATGGCTACACCTTC.

This clone occurred once. The rearrangement uses TRBV4-1 and TRBJ2-7; D possibly corresponds to TRBD2 (6 bases). V was pared by 0 bases and J by 0 bases, with 12 bases between. The CDR3 is made up of 16 amino acids. Looked up from germline, CDR1 is MGHRA and CDR2 is YSYEKL. The CDR3 sequence is CASSQEAGRLSYEQYF. The CDR3 nucleotides read TGCGCCAGCAGCCAAGAGGCGGGGCGGCTCTCCTACGAGCAGTACTTC.

V and J are TRBV11-2 and TRBJ1-5, with TRBD1 matching 11 bases. Germline V gives CDR1 SGHAT, CDR2 FQNNGV. The CDR3 is made up of 17 amino acids. V lost 5 bases to trimming and J lost 4 bases; unmatched junction nucleotides: 10. The CDR3 sequence: CASSPSLGTGGNQPQHF. As DNA, the CDR3 is TGTGCCAGCAGCCCGTCTTTGGGGACAGGGGGTAATCAGCCCCAGCATTTT.

In its sample, this clone was seen once. The gene calls are TRBV30 and TRBJ2-1, with 7 bases lining up with TRBD1. J lost 3 bases, V lost 1 base, and 12 bases had no gene match. The germline V gene has CDR1 GTSNPN and CDR2 SVGIG (reference sequence). This CDR3 region has 17 residues. The chain's CDR3 is CAWSEQTGASYYNEQFF. The CDR3 region has the DNA TGTGCCTGGAGTGAGCAAACAGGGGCCTCCTACTACAATGAGCAGTTCTTC.

The J gene is TRBJ1-1, the V gene TRBV5-6, with D maybe TRBD1 (6 bases). V was trimmed by 2 bases and J by 5 bases, leaving 16 bases between them. CDR1 is SGHDT, CDR2 YYEEEE, per germline. The CDR3 has 15 residues. The CDR3 loop is CASSFYARGATEAFF. The CDR3 DNA follows: TGTGCCAGCAGCTTTTACGCCCGGGGGGCTACTGAAGCTTTCTTT. Full variable domain (remainder filled in from reference TRBV5-6 and TRBJ1-1): DAGVTQSPTHLIKTRGQQVTLRCSPKSGHDTVSWYQQALGQGPQFIFQYYEEEERQRGNFPDRFSGHQFPNYSSELNVNALLLGDSALYLCASSFYARGATEAFFGQGTRLTVV.

The table lists this clone with a count of one. The chain carries TRBV7-9 and TRBJ1-1, with D uncertain. V lost 5 bases and J lost 11, with 15 bases in between. Germline CDR1 and CDR2: SEHNR and FQNEAQ (reference sequence). This CDR3 has 12 residues. CDR3 protein: CASSTETGKAFF. For the CDR3, the DNA is TGTGCCAGCAGCACTGAGACTGGTAAGGCTTTCTTT.

This clone was found once. This chain joins TRBV9 and TRBJ2-2, with TRBD1 matching over 8 bases. The trim removed 5 bases at V and 0 bases at J, leaving 6 bases unmatched. The germline gives CDR1 SGDLS, CDR2 YYNGEE. The CDR3 totals 16 residues. The CDR3 loop reads CASSAGTGPNTGELFF. CDR3 DNA: TGTGCCAGCAGTGCAGGGACAGGCCCGAACACCGGGGAGCTGTTTTTT.

The chain couples TRBV7-8 to TRBJ1-2; D possibly corresponds to TRBD1 (5 bases). The germline CDR1 and CDR2 sequences are SGHVS and FQNEAQ. Trimming removed 5 bases from V and 5 bases from J, with 24 bases in between. This CDR3 is 17 amino acids long. CDR3 sequence reads: CASSLGRVRPPPYGYTF. In nucleotides, the CDR3 is TGTGCCAGCAGCCTAGGCAGGGTGCGCCCGCCACCGTATGGCTACACCTTC.

This clone was seen once. The chain joins TRBV19 to TRBJ1-1; 7 bases are shared with TRBD1. V gave up 11 bases and J gave up 10 bases; unmatched junction bases: 10. CDR3 size: 11 residues. Germline CDR1 is LNHDA and CDR2 is SQIVND (reference sequence). The CDR3: CASRRGQGAFF. DNA for the CDR3: TGTGCCTCAAGGAGGGGGCAAGGAGCTTTCTTT.

The J gene is TRBJ2-7, the V gene TRBV20-1; weak D call: TRBD1 (6 bases). The CDR3 extends over 13 amino acids. Germline CDR1 and CDR2: DFQATT and SNEGSKA (reference sequence). The V end was cut by 3 bases, the J end by 5 bases, with 14 bases between. The CDR3 is CSASSGAGDEQYF. The CDR3 nucleotides are TGCAGTGCTAGTTCCGGGGCAGGGGACGAGCAGTACTTC.